This entry lists 16 T cell receptor beta chains sequenced from one sample in a study of post-analysis software for immune sequencing data. Broader study findings: A handful of TRBV segments were significantly more frequent in patients than in controls. TRBV5-6, TRBV5-1 and TRBV20-1 were among these segments.

The antigens for these receptors are not known. Every TCR beta cDNA library bore unique molecular identifiers. TCRdb re-derived calls from the PCR reads in MiXCR, one entry per CDR3 protein. The data contain roughly 600,000 distinct CDR3 sequences, roughly 40% of them singletons. The sequenced sample consisted of blood. The origin of the receptors is a girl aged 5-17 years with multiple sclerosis.

This clonotype has a handful of counts. The chain employs TRBV7-9 and TRBJ1-2; D gene unclear. Trimming removed 3 bases at V and 4 bases at J, with 12 bases between. Per germline, CDR1 SEHNR and CDR2 FQNEAQ (reference sequence). The CDR3 covers 14 residues. The CDR3 DNA reads TGTGCCAGCAGCTTTATAGCCCCCCGCTATGGCTACACCTTC. Its translation: CASSFIAPRYGYTF.

This clonotype was counted between two and nine times. The chain carries TRBV5-1 and TRBJ1-1; TRBD1 agrees at 8 bases. This CDR3 is built from 16 residues. Germline CDR1 reads SGHRS; CDR2 reads YFSETQ. V was clipped by 0 bases and J by 0 bases; unmatched bases: 4. CDR3: CASSLAGQVMNTEAFF. The CDR3 bases are TGCGCCAGCAGCTTGGCGGGACAGGTTATGAACACTGAAGCTTTCTTT.

This chain connects TRBV3-1 to TRBJ1-4; 7 bases map to TRBD1. CDR1 is LGHDT, CDR2 YNNKEL, per germline (reference sequence). There are 16 residues in the CDR3. The V and J ends lost 1 base and 7 bases, in that order; junction bases with no gene match: 9. The CDR3 reads CASSQAKGALGEKLFF. The DNA of the CDR3 is TGTGCCAGCAGCCAAGCGAAGGGGGCGTTAGGTGAAAAACTGTTTTTT.

The chain combines TRBV30 with TRBJ1-1; unclear D gene. The germline V and J ends were trimmed by 0 bases and 2 bases, with 7 bases remaining between them. CDR1 GTSNPN and CDR2 SVGIG come from the germline V gene (reference sequence). This CDR3 has 13 amino acids. CDR3 residues: CAWSVSLNTEAFF. Here the CDR3 DNA reads TGTGCCTGGAGTGTCAGCCTCAACACTGAAGCTTTCTTT.

The V call is TRBV4-1, the J call TRBJ2-1; D is possibly TRBD1 (6 bases). V lost 2 bases to trimming and J lost 5 bases, with 22 bases between them. The germline V gene has CDR1 MGHRA and CDR2 YSYEKL. The CDR3 spans 18 residues. The DNA of the CDR3 is TGCGCCAGCAGCCAATGGGCCCCGGCCCAGGGGCAAAACAATGAGCAGTTCTTC. Amino acids: CASSQWAPAQGQNNEQFF.

The rearrangement joins TRBV6-1 to TRBJ2-7, with 7 nucleotides matching TRBD1. The CDR3 length is 16 residues. V lost 2 bases to trimming and J lost 1 base; unmatched junction nucleotides: 8. Germline CDR1 MNHNS, CDR2 SASEGT. For the CDR3, the DNA is TGTGCCAGCAGTGAACCGACAGGGATAGGGTCCTACGAGCAGTACTTC. Residues: CASSEPTGIGSYEQYF.

CDR3 DNA sequence: TGTGCCAGCAAACGACTAGCGGGGTGCAATGAGCAGTTCTTC. It translates to CASKRLAGCNEQFF. The gene calls are TRBV6-5 and TRBJ2-1; 11 positions match TRBD2. The CDR3 contains 14 residues. Germline assignment: CDR1 MNHEY and CDR2 SVGAGI. V lost 7 bases and J lost 6; bases outside the gene matches: 5.

V gene TRBV19 combines with J gene TRBJ2-1, with D maybe TRBD2 (5 bases). The CDR3 length is 15 residues. The ends were cut back, 6 bases at V and 4 bases at J, with 16 bases in the middle. Germline V gene lookup returns CDR1 LNHDA and CDR2 SQIVND (reference sequence). The CDR3 region is CASSPQRRRYNEQFF. CDR3 DNA sequence: TGTGCCAGTAGCCCTCAGCGGCGCAGGTACAATGAGCAGTTCTTC.

The chain carries TRBV12-3 or TRBV12-4 and TRBJ1-2; tentative D call: TRBD1 (5 bases). The ends were cut back, 5 bases at V and 3 bases at J, with 10 bases in the middle. The CDR3 spans 13 residues. CDR3 protein: CASSPGPHYGYTF. CDR3 in DNA: TGTGCCAGCAGTCCGGGACCTCACTATGGCTACACCTTC.

For this clonotype: The germline gene is not matched at one end of the junction; a read error may be the cause. The V and J genes are TRBV28 and TRBJ1-2; TRBD1 aligns across 10 bases. Germline lookup yields CDR1 MDHEN and CDR2 SYDVKM. The CDR3 length is 12 residues. In DNA, the CDR3 is TGTGGCAGCAGACAGGGGGCAGAGGGCTACACCTTC. It codes for CGSRQGAEGYTF.

This CDR3 reads CASSPGTSGRDEQFF. CDR3 DNA: TGTGCCAGCAGCCCTGGGACTAGCGGGAGAGATGAGCAGTTCTTC. The rearrangement joins TRBV7-9 to TRBJ2-1, with 14 bases that match TRBD2. Germline V lookup: CDR1 SEHNR, CDR2 FQNEAQ (reference sequence). V gave up 5 bases and J gave up 8 bases; unmatched junction bases: 5. The CDR3 has 15 amino acids.

This clonotype has a handful of counts. The chain has TRBV5-1 and TRBJ1-1, with TRBD1 as a possible D gene (5 bases). The CDR3 consists of 14 residues. V was shortened by 4 bases and J by 1 base, with 11 bases between the two germline ends. CDR1 SGHRS and CDR2 YFSETQ come from the germline V gene. The CDR3: CASSKDNPNTEAFF. The DNA of the CDR3 is TGCGCCAGCAGCAAGGACAACCCGAACACTGAAGCTTTCTTT.

The V call is TRBV29-1, the J call TRBJ1-4; the D gene is possibly TRBD1 (5 bases). The CDR3 sequence is 13 residues long. Per the germline V gene, CDR1 is SQVTM and CDR2 is ANQGSEA. The CDR3 region is CTFRGARNEKLFF. DNA of the CDR3: TGCACCTTTCGTGGGGCACGGAATGAAAAACTGTTTTTT.

This chain uses TRBV19 with TRBJ2-1; possible D gene TRBD1, 6 bases. The CDR3 length is 14 residues. Trimming took 5 bases from V and 6 from J, leaving 14 bases between them. Per the germline V gene, CDR1 is LNHDA and CDR2 is SQIVND (reference sequence). CDR3 DNA: TGTGCCAGTAGTCCCGGGGACATCACCAATGAGCAGTTCTTC. It is translated as CASSPGDITNEQFF. Based on the CDR3 plus reference TRBV19 and TRBJ2-1, the full variable domain is DGGITQSPKYLFRKEGQNVTLSCEQNLNHDAMYWYRQDPGQGLRLIYYSQIVNDFQKGDIAEGYSVSREKKESFPLTVTSAQKNPTAFYLCASSPGDITNEQFFGPGTRLTVL.

This clonotype occurred a few times. This rearrangement joins TRBV12-3 or TRBV12-4 to TRBJ2-1, with D hard to call. This CDR3 region has 13 residues. Trimming took off 5 bases at V and 7 bases at J, with 12 bases between the two ends. The CDR3 is CASSARGRNEQFF. The CDR3, as DNA: TGTGCCAGCAGTGCCAGAGGAAGGAATGAGCAGTTCTTC.

This clonotype has just a few counts. This sequence joins TRBV7-2 and TRBJ2-4, with 7 nucleotides matching TRBD1. There are 16 residues in the CDR3. Germline assignment: CDR1 SGHTA and CDR2 FQGNSA. Trimming took 4 bases from V and 3 from J; bases not matched to a gene: 9. The CDR3 here is CASSSTGKLNKNIQYF. In DNA, the CDR3 is TGTGCCAGCAGCTCGACAGGGAAGTTGAACAAAAACATTCAGTACTTC.